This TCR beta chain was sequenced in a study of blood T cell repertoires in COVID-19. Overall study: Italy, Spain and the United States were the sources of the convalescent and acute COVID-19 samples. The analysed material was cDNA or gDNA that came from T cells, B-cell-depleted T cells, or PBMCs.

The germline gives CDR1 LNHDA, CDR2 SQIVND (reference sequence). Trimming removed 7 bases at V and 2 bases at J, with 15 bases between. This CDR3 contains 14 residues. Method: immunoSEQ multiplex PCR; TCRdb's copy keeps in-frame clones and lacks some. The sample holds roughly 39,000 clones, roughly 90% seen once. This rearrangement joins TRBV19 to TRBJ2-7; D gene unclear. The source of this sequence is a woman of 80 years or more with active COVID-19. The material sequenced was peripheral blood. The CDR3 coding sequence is TGTGCCAGTAATGGCAGGAAAATCACCTACGAGCAGTACTTC. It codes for CASNGRKITYEQYF.